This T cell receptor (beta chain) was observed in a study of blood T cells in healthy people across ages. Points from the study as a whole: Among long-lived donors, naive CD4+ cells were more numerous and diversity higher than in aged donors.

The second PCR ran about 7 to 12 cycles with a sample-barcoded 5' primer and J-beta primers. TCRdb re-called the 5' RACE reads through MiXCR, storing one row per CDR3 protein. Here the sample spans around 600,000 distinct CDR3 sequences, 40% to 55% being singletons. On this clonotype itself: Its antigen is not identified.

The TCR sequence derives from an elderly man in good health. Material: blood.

CDR3 protein: CASSEYREKLFF. The CDR3 nucleotides are TGTGCCAGCAGTGAATACCGGGAAAAACTGTTTTTT. The chain links TRBV25-1 to TRBJ1-4; D is unclear. V dropped 0 bases and J dropped 8 bases, with 4 bases sitting between them. Per the germline V gene, CDR1 is MGHDK and CDR2 is SYGVNS. CDR3 size: 12 residues.